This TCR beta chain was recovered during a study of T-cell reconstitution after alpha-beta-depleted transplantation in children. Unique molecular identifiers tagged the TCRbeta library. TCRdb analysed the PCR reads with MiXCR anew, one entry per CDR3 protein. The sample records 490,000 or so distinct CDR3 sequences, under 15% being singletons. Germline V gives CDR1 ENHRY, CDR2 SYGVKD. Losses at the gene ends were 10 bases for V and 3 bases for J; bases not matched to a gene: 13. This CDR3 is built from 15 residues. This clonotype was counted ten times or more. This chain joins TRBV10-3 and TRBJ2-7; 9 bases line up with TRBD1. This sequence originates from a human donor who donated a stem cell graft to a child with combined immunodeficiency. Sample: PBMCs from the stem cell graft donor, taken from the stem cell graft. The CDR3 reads CATRRTGDLLYEQYF. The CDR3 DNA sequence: TGTGCCACCAGGAGGACAGGGGACCTTCTCTACGAGCAGTACTTC.